The 28 T cell receptor beta chains given below trace back to one sample, sequenced in a study of blood T cell repertoires in COVID-19. The assay was immunoSEQ multiplex PCR, and TCRdb's table has in-frame clones only and misses some. Of about 250,000 clones detected, about 90% appear once; the ten largest clones hold around 3.7%. The sequencing input was PBMCs or T cells enriched from blood (not recorded which). The receptors were gathered from a young woman with acute COVID-19.

The chain has TRBV12-5 and TRBJ2-1; D might be TRBD2 (5 bases). This CDR3 contains 13 residues. CDR1 is LGHNT and CDR2 is FRNRAP in the germline V gene. Trimming stripped 6 bases from V and 4 bases from J, with 10 bases between. This CDR3 is CASGLGSYNEQFF. In DNA, the CDR3 is TGTGCTAGTGGACTAGGATCTTACAATGAGCAGTTCTTC.

The CDR3 region has the DNA TGCGCCAGCAGCCAAGGTGGCCGAAGGGGAAATGAGCAGTTCTTC. It yields the protein CASSQGGRRGNEQFF. The rearrangement uses TRBV4-1 and TRBJ2-1, with D perhaps TRBD1 (5 bases). CDR3 length equals 15 residues. Germline CDR1 is MGHRA and CDR2 is YSYEKL. Trimming stripped 1 base from V and 7 bases from J, with 14 bases between.

The V and J genes are TRBV10-3 and TRBJ1-1; 11 bases line up with TRBD1. The V gene end was trimmed by 6 bases and the J gene end by 0 bases; junction bases not matched to a gene: 3. The CDR3 has 15 amino acids. CDR1 and CDR2 from the germline V gene are ENHRY and SYGVKD. In DNA form, the CDR3 reads TGTGCCATCAGCGGGACAGGGGGGTTGAACACTGAAGCTTTCTTT. It yields the protein CAISGTGGLNTEAFF.

The chain recombines TRBV5-1 with TRBJ1-2; D remains ambiguous. There are 14 residues in the CDR3. The germline CDR1 and CDR2 sequences are SGHRS and YFSETQ. V lost 3 bases, J lost 5 bases, and 14 bases lay in between. As DNA, the CDR3 is TGCGCCAGCAGCTGGTCGGACGGGAGGTATGGCTACACCTTC. It specifies CASSWSDGRYGYTF.

The CDR3 reads CASSSASRDSPLHF. The CDR3, as DNA: TGTGCCAGCAGTTCAGCATCTCGGGATTCACCCCTCCACTTT. The V call is TRBV6-5, the J call TRBJ1-6; D call uncertain. The V gene's germline CDR1 is MNHEY and CDR2 SVGAGI. V was trimmed by 4 bases and J by 8 bases, leaving 12 bases between them. The CDR3 consists of 14 residues.

The J gene is TRBJ2-5, the V gene TRBV7-8; 14 bases are a match to TRBD2. Per germline, CDR1 SGHVS and CDR2 FQNEAQ. Trimming cost V 3 bases and J 4 bases; bases outside gene matches: 4. The CDR3 runs to 16 residues. CDR3 bases: TGTGCCAGCAGCTTGCGGACTAGCGGGGGGAGAGAGACCCAGTACTTC. It codes for CASSLRTSGGRETQYF.

This chain connects TRBV5-1 to TRBJ2-7; 8 bases are a match to TRBD1. The CDR3 is 17 amino acids. Per germline, CDR1 SGHRS and CDR2 YFSETQ. With V trimmed by 2 bases and J by 3 bases, 13 bases remained unmatched. In DNA, the CDR3 is TGCGCCAGCAGCTTTGATCCGGGGACAGGCTGGAACTACGAGCAGTACTTC. Its protein is CASSFDPGTGWNYEQYF.

This chain connects TRBV19 to TRBJ1-5, with D possibly being TRBD1 (5 bases). V was cut by 4 bases and J by 7 bases, with 14 bases left in between. Germline V CDR1 and CDR2: LNHDA, SQIVND (reference sequence). This CDR3 has 14 residues. CDR3 bases: TGTGCCAGTAGTACCGGGGGGGACGGGCAGCCCCAGCATTTT. Translation: CASSTGGDGQPQHF.

The V gene is TRBV5-1, the J gene TRBJ2-7; a possible D gene is TRBD1 (5 bases). Germline V gene data show CDR1 as SGHRS and CDR2 as YFSETQ. The ends were cut back, 5 bases at V and 1 base at J, with 16 bases in the middle. This CDR3 is 15 amino acids long. In nucleotides, the CDR3 is TGCGCCAGCAGTCCGGACATCGACGGGTCCTACGAGCAGTACTTC. Amino acid sequence: CASSPDIDGSYEQYF.

The chain recombines TRBV7-2 with TRBJ1-3, with D possibly TRBD1 on 6 matching bases. V was shortened by 2 bases and J by 1 base, with 9 bases between the two germline ends. Germline V gene lookup returns CDR1 SGHTA and CDR2 FQGNSA. The length of the CDR3 is 15 residues. This CDR3 is CASSLPTGSGNTIYF. CDR3 nucleotides: TGTGCCAGCAGCTTACCCACAGGGTCTGGAAACACCATATATTTT.

The chain is built from TRBV2 and TRBJ2-7; TRBD1 matches at 9 bases. The J segment lost 7 bases and the V segment lost 2 bases, leaving 9 bases of the junction unmatched. This CDR3 has 15 amino acids. Germline lookup yields CDR1 SNHLY and CDR2 FYNNEI. CDR3 residues: CASSEILGTGREQYF. In nucleotides, the CDR3 is TGTGCCAGCAGTGAAATTCTGGGGACAGGGAGAGAGCAGTACTTC.

V is TRBV28 and J is TRBJ1-1; weak D call: TRBD1 (5 bases). The CDR3 is 16 amino acids. V was pared by 3 bases and J by 3 bases, with 17 bases between. Germline assignment: CDR1 MDHEN and CDR2 SYDVKM. The CDR3 DNA sequence: TGTGCCAGCAGTTTCCCCAGACAAGGGGTAGACACTGAAGCTTTCTTT. It encodes CASSFPRQGVDTEAFF.

The DNA of the CDR3 is TGTGCCAGCAGTCTTACAGGGGAGGTGGCTTTCTTT. Translation gives CASSLTGEVAFF. The chain combines TRBV12-3 or TRBV12-4 with TRBJ1-1; the match to TRBD1 covers 7 bases. The CDR3 length is 12 residues. Unmatched junction bases numbered 8, after V lost 5 bases and J lost 11 bases.

The chain links TRBV6-1 to TRBJ2-5; 8 bases are shared with TRBD2. CDR1 is MNHNS and CDR2 is SASEGT in the germline V gene. This CDR3 has 15 amino acids. The ends lost 2 bases at V and 3 bases at J; junction bases unmatched: 5. The CDR3 DNA reads TGTGCCAGCAGTGAATTGGCGGGGGGCGAAGAGACCCAGTACTTC. It is translated as CASSELAGGEETQYF.

This chain links TRBV27 with TRBJ1-2; maybe TRBD1 (5 bases). This CDR3 contains 15 residues. Trimming cost V 4 bases and J 4 bases, with 16 bases left between them. CDR1 and CDR2 from the germline V gene are MNHEY and SMNVEV (reference sequence). CDR3 nucleotides: TGTGCCAGCAGTTCAAGACAGCCGAAAAGCTATGGCTACACCTTC. Protein product: CASSSRQPKSYGYTF.

The chain carries TRBV4-1 and TRBJ2-5, with 13 bases that match TRBD2. V lost 0 bases and J lost 5; bases outside the gene matches: 9. The CDR3 extends over 18 amino acids. CDR1 and CDR2 from the germline V gene are MGHRA and YSYEKL. CDR3 in amino acids: CASSQDRELAGGQETQYF. CDR3 DNA: TGCGCCAGCAGCCAAGACCGGGAACTAGCGGGGGGGCAGGAGACCCAGTACTTC.

V and J are TRBV6-2 or TRBV6-3 and TRBJ2-7, with a possible D match to TRBD2 (5 bases). V was clipped by 0 bases and J by 0 bases, with 6 bases between them. Germline V gives CDR1 MNHEY, CDR2 SVGEGT. This CDR3 contains 14 residues. The CDR3 region has the DNA TGTGCCAGCAGTTACTCACGGGGCTCCTACGAGCAGTACTTC. Translated: CASSYSRGSYEQYF.

This chain joins TRBV6-1 and TRBJ1-5; 7 positions agree with TRBD1. The CDR3 is 14 amino acids. J lost 5 bases, V lost 3 bases, and 4 bases had no gene match. CDR1 and CDR2 from the germline V gene are MNHNS and SASEGT. The CDR3 DNA reads as TGTGCCAGCAGTGATTGGCAGGGGGATCAGCCCCAGCATTTT. It specifies CASSDWQGDQPQHF.

J is TRBJ2-1 and V is TRBV3-1 (or the pseudogene TRBV3-2); 8 nucleotides match TRBD2. The V gene end was trimmed by 4 bases and the J gene end by 5 bases; junction bases not matched to a gene: 10. The CDR3 totals 16 residues. Germline V CDR1 and CDR2: LGHDT, YNNKEL (reference sequence). CDR3 DNA: TGTGCCAGCAGCCCCCGCGATAGCGGGGTGAACAATGAGCAGTTCTTC. Encoded protein: CASSPRDSGVNNEQFF.

The chain is built from TRBV4-1 and TRBJ2-1; 10 bases match TRBD1. Germline CDR1 reads MGHRA; CDR2 reads YSYEKL. This CDR3 is 17 amino acids long. Trimming took 2 bases from V and 2 from J; bases not matched to a gene: 6. The CDR3: CASSQSGQGVTYNEQFF. The CDR3 DNA reads TGCGCCAGCAGCCAATCCGGACAGGGGGTGACCTACAATGAGCAGTTCTTC.

The rearrangement joins TRBV5-1 to TRBJ2-7; D perhaps matches TRBD1 (5 bases). The ends were cut back, 2 bases at V and 0 bases at J, with 15 bases in the middle. The CDR3 totals 16 residues. Per the germline V gene, CDR1 is SGHRS and CDR2 is YFSETQ. CDR3 DNA: TGCGCCAGCAGCTTTTCAGGGATGAGGTCCTCCTACGAGCAGTACTTC. Translated, it gives CASSFSGMRSSYEQYF.

The chain recombines TRBV27 with TRBJ2-1; 9 nucleotides line up with TRBD2. The CDR3 runs to 14 residues. The V gene's germline CDR1 is MNHEY and CDR2 SMNVEV (reference sequence). The ends lost 2 bases at V and 4 bases at J; junction bases unmatched: 0. CDR3 region: CASSLAGGYNEQFF. The CDR3 nucleotides are TGTGCCAGCAGTTTAGCGGGGGGGTACAATGAGCAGTTCTTC.

The chain recombines TRBV7-3 with TRBJ2-3; TRBD2 agrees at 12 bases. There are 16 residues in the CDR3. Looked up from germline, CDR1 is SGHTA and CDR2 is FQGTGA. V lost 2 bases to trimming and J lost 2 bases; unmatched junction nucleotides: 2. CDR3: CASSLASGGATDTQYF. The CDR3 region has the DNA TGTGCCAGCAGCTTAGCTAGCGGGGGGGCCACAGATACGCAGTATTTT.

Here the CDR3 reads CASSPVKESEKLFF. As DNA, the CDR3 is TGTGCCAGCAGCCCCGTGAAAGAGAGTGAAAAACTGTTTTTT. The V and J genes are TRBV6-5 and TRBJ1-4; D is undetermined. Germline-derived CDR1 and CDR2 are MNHEY and SVGAGI. Trimming removed 6 bases at V and 7 bases at J, with 15 bases between. The CDR3 sequence is 14 residues long.

The chain employs TRBV2 and TRBJ2-2; 11 bases fit TRBD2. Germline loops: CDR1 SNHLY, CDR2 FYNNEI. V gave up 5 bases and J gave up 1 base; unmatched junction bases: 6. The CDR3 runs 17 residues. CDR3 in amino acids: CASSWLAGGQNTGELFF. The CDR3 bases are TGTGCCAGCAGTTGGCTAGCGGGGGGACAGAACACCGGGGAGCTGTTTTTT.

Concerning this clone itself: At one of its ends the junction is not consistent with the germline gene, which may arise from a read error. The V and J genes are TRBV6-1 and TRBJ1-1; D is undetermined. Per the germline V gene, CDR1 is MNHNS and CDR2 is SASEGT. The CDR3 extends over 13 amino acids. The CDR3 loop is CASGDRGNTEAFF. In DNA, the CDR3 is TGTGCCAGCGGTGATCGGGGGAACACTGAAGCTTTCTTT.

The chain combines TRBV5-8 with TRBJ1-5; 10 bases align to TRBD1. Per germline, CDR1 SGHTS and CDR2 YDEGEE. The CDR3 is 15 residues long. Trimming took 1 base from V and 5 from J; bases not matched to a gene: 3. CDR3 loop: CASSLRDRGDQPQHF. CDR3 nucleotides: TGTGCCAGCAGCTTGAGGGACAGGGGAGATCAGCCCCAGCATTTT.

The rearrangement joins TRBV4-1 to TRBJ2-7; 13 nucleotides line up with TRBD2. The V gene end was trimmed by 5 bases and the J gene end by 7 bases; junction bases not matched to a gene: 8. Per germline, CDR1 MGHRA and CDR2 YSYEKL. This CDR3 has 15 amino acids. CDR3 coding DNA: TGCGCCAGCAGCACGGGACTAGCGGGGCGTTCGGAGCAGTACTTC. The encoded protein is CASSTGLAGRSEQYF.